The sequence of this T cell receptor beta chain was determined in a study of CD8+ T cells in alopecia areata. Treatment meaning: oral pan-JAK inhibitor, 5-10 mg twice daily. Sequencing used cDNA as its template, made by extracting RNA and reverse transcribing it. Profiled with immunoSEQ multiplex PCR; TCRdb holds only in-frame clones, not every one. This repertoire shows around 190,000 clones, 50% to 60% found once; its top ten account for approximately 0.63%. The CDR3 length is 14 residues. Trimming removed 4 bases at V and 5 bases at J, with 13 bases between. From germline, CDR1 is MNHEY and CDR2 SVGAGI.

This clonotype originated in a human donor with alopecia areata. Source: CD4+ T cells sorted from blood, taken at week 4, from a patient treated with tofacitinib. The chain couples TRBV6-5 to TRBJ2-3; a weak D match, TRBD1 (5 bases). CDR3 DNA sequence: TGTGCCAGCAGTTTCAGGGAAGTAGAAGATACGCAGTATTTT. It specifies CASSFREVEDTQYF.